This T cell receptor beta chain was profiled in a study of beta chain features in type 1 diabetes (dated by TCRdb to between 2018 and 2020). About the full investigation: Mean age, gender distribution, total cell number and subset yield did not differ between patients and healthy donors. A total of just under 110,000,000 sorted cells were examined across all samples, and RNA yield correlated strongly with the number of cells per subset. The study compared TCRB repertoires of sorted circulating CD4+ T cell subsets between recently diagnosed type 1 diabetes patients and matched healthy donors. Regulatory and stem cell-like memory subsets were isolated from only 8 patients and about eight healthy donors, whereas naive and central memory subsets came from all 30 or so donors.

This clone was detected a few times. Which antigen it targets is not known. Per-base qualities were not stored, and no clone one base away is much larger. Each donor gave one peripheral blood draw, approximately 110 mL on average, collected into heparinised tubes. A BD FACSAria II was used to sort naive, central memory, regulatory and stem cell-like memory CD4+ T cells with a panel that included CD45RO, CCR7, CD25, CD127, CD95 and CD27. All sorted populations exceeded 95% purity. Right away, PBMCs were isolated by Lymphoprep density gradient centrifugation and were stained directly, with no culture step. So that batch effects would be minimized, each experiment stained and sorted samples in pairs, pairing one healthy donor with one patient. The High Capacity cDNA Reverse Transcription Kit was used to reverse transcribe all of the isolated RNA, meaning that expressed TCRB transcripts were what got sequenced. Deep immunoSEQ sequencing was performed on naive, central memory and regulatory T cell samples, with an average of about 4 million total reads per sample. Sorted cells were lysed in RLT buffer, and RNA was extracted using DNase-treated RNeasy Micro or Mini kits according to cell number. Each cell subset was processed separately to prevent cross-contamination, with patient and healthy donor samples processed together. Using the immunoSEQ multiplex PCR, TCRB sequences were amplified from cDNA into 87-bp fragments spanning the CDR3 region. Sequencing of the amplicons was done on the Illumina HiSeq platform. The paper's processing steps were these. Synthetic template baselines were used to correct PCR bias computationally, reads within Hamming distance 2 were collapsed, and singletons that could not be merged were discarded. Reads were aligned against IMGT to assign V, D and J genes, CDR3 length and insertions or deletions at six rearrangement sites. Within each subset, clonotype counts were normalized to sorted cell number, after which true diversity and Gini coefficients were computed with the tcR R package. The overlap coefficient, calculated on TCRB nucleotide sequences, was used to measure repertoire sharing. Out-of-frame TCRB sequences from naive cells were analyzed as a proxy for the pre-selection repertoire. What TCRdb holds here is the immuneACCESS table cut down to in-frame rearrangements. Part of the clones is not present; checked against another copy, under half of the missing clones reflect an unresolved V gene, and the others are unexplained. That table furnishes V, J and clone size, whereas the DNA furnished D and trimming. This sample comprises over 650,000 clones, over 11% of them detected only once. The ten largest make up approximately 0.043% of the sample.

V and J are trimmed by 4 bases and 3 bases, and the gene matches miss 12 bases of the junction. Per the germline V gene (reference sequence), SGHNT is the CDR1 and YYREEE is the CDR2. The CDR3 runs 17 amino acids, cysteine and phenylalanine included. Kept here is only the CDR3 DNA, which spans 51 bases and is read in frame from base 1. Findings and caveats that apply to the study as a whole: Shorter templates might be favored by PCR, yet because patient and control samples were amplified and corrected together, any such skew would affect both groups equally. In all four CD4+ subsets, TCRB CDR3 length was moderately but significantly shorter in type 1 diabetes patients. The naive, central memory and regulatory TCRB repertoires appeared to resemble one another more closely among patients than among healthy donors. Because small numbers of individuals were included in the HLA sub-analyses, any influence of HLA type on TCRB rearrangement was left unresolved. Because cDNA was sequenced instead of genomic DNA, activated cells with high expression could be over-represented, although the groups did not differ in activation or CD3 levels. At VDJ recombination sites, type 1 diabetes patients had fewer insertions and more deleted nucleotides, which implies abnormalities in thymic rearrangement.

The sequencing input was naive CD4+ T cells from blood. Explained via the paper, the cell subset or site label denotes: true naive CD4+ T cells. The receptor comes from a man aged 18 to 30 with type 1 diabetes. The chain employs TRBV5-4 and TRBJ2-2; 7 of the junction bases match TRBD1. CDR3 reads: CASSPRGDRVDTGELFF. The DNA reads as follows: TGTGCCAGCAGCCCACGCGGCGACAGGGTTGACACCGGGGAGCTGTTTTTT.